These T cell receptor beta chains were read from a single sample in a study of post-analysis software for immune sequencing data. TCRdb itself ran the PCR reads through MiXCR, one entry per CDR3 protein. Here the sample spans around 700,000 distinct CDR3 sequences, approximately 59% being singletons. Specimen: blood. Receptors originate from a girl aged 2 to 10 with multiple sclerosis. Both conserved end residues are part of each CDR3. The D gene is left open where the match is weak. Clone size is given for some rows only: seen once, a few or many times, or a class if the clone is expanded.

DNA: TGTGCCAGCTCACCCGGACTAGACAATGAGCAGTTCTTC
CDR3: CASSPGLDNEQFF
V: TRBV18
J: TRBJ2-1
D: TRBD2
size: few

DNA: TGTGCCAGCACCGCCCTGACTAGCCCAGAGACCCAGTACTTC
CDR3: CASTALTSPETQYF
V: TRBV7-9
J: TRBJ2-5
D: TRBD2
size: .

DNA: TGCAGTGCTAGAGGGGGAATGGGTTACGAGCAGTACTTC
CDR3: CSARGGMGYEQYF
V: TRBV20-1
J: TRBJ2-7
D: .
size: .

DNA: TGTGCCACAAACCCTGGACAGGGAAACACTGAAGCTTTCTTT
CDR3: CATNPGQGNTEAFF
V: TRBV10-3
J: TRBJ1-1
D: TRBD1
size: .

DNA: TGTGCCAGCAGTTTAGGTTCGTTGTTCAGGGCTGGTGAAGCTTTCTTT
CDR3: CASSLGSLFRAGEAFF
V: TRBV12-3/TRBV12-4
J: TRBJ1-1
D: .
size: .

DNA: TGTGCCACAACACGACAGGGAGACTCCGAAGCTTTCTTT
CDR3: CATTRQGDSEAFF
V: TRBV11-3
J: TRBJ1-1
D: TRBD1
size: .

DNA: TGTGCCGCGCGACGGGATACCCAGCCTCCCATGAACACTGAAGCTTTCTTT
CDR3: CAARRDTQPPMNTEAFF
V: TRBV6-1
J: TRBJ1-1
D: .
size: .

DNA: TGTGCCAGCAGTTTAGGAACCGGGACCAATGAGCAGTTCTTC
CDR3: CASSLGTGTNEQFF
V: TRBV12-3/TRBV12-4
J: TRBJ2-1
D: .
size: .

DNA: TGTGCCAGCAGCCCCGACTGGTTCGGCGGGGGTATGGAGACCCAGTACTTC
CDR3: CASSPDWFGGGMETQYF
V: TRBV14
J: TRBJ2-5
D: TRBD2
size: .

DNA: TGTGCCAGCAGTTCGGGGGACAGGGGCACCGGGGAGCTGTTTTTT
CDR3: CASSSGDRGTGELFF
V: TRBV12-3/TRBV12-4
J: TRBJ2-2
D: TRBD1
size: once

DNA: TGTGCCAGCAGTTTTTACGGGGGGGCGGTTAAGACTAATGAAAAACTGTTTTTT
CDR3: CASSFYGGAVKTNEKLFF
V: TRBV12-3/TRBV12-4
J: TRBJ1-4
D: .
size: .

DNA: TGTGCCAGCAGTCAACTCCGGGACAGCCGTGAAGCTTTCTTT
CDR3: CASSQLRDSREAFF
V: TRBV27
J: TRBJ1-1
D: TRBD1
size: .

DNA: TGCAGTGCTAGAGATCAGACAGGTCGGGGAGCTTTCTTT
CDR3: CSARDQTGRGAFF
V: TRBV20-1
J: TRBJ1-1
D: .
size: .

DNA: TGCAGTGCTAGCTACAGGGATCTGAGCTCTGGGGCCAACGTCCTGACTTTC
CDR3: CSASYRDLSSGANVLTF
V: TRBV20-1
J: TRBJ2-6
D: .
size: .

DNA: TGTGCCAGCAGCCCCACTGGACAGTGGTCTGGGGATACGCAGTATTTT
CDR3: CASSPTGQWSGDTQYF
V: TRBV6-5
J: TRBJ2-3
D: .
size: few

DNA: TGTGCCAGCAGCTTAACAGGGTACAGCTCCTACAATGAGCAGTTCTTC
CDR3: CASSLTGYSSYNEQFF
V: TRBV7-9
J: TRBJ2-1
D: .
size: .

DNA: TGTGCCAGCAGTTACGGGCGGGAGGGCCCAGATACGCAGTATTTT
CDR3: CASSYGREGPDTQYF
V: TRBV6-5
J: TRBJ2-3
D: TRBD2
size: .

DNA: TGCGCCAGCAGCCCCTGGTCTCCAAGGGTAAGCACAGATACGCAGTATTTT
CDR3: CASSPWSPRVSTDTQYF
V: TRBV5-1
J: TRBJ2-3
D: .
size: .

DNA: TGTGCCAGCAGCCTAACTAGCGTCGAGCAGTTCTTC
CDR3: CASSLTSVEQFF
V: TRBV12-3/TRBV12-4
J: TRBJ2-1
D: TRBD2
size: .

DNA: TGTGCCAGCAGTCGGACTAGCGAGATCTACGAGCAGTACTTC
CDR3: CASSRTSEIYEQYF
V: TRBV3-1
J: TRBJ2-7
D: TRBD2
size: .

DNA: TGCAGTGCTAGGGGACAGGGGGCTGAAGAGCAGTACTTC
CDR3: CSARGQGAEEQYF
V: TRBV20-1
J: TRBJ2-7
D: TRBD1
size: .